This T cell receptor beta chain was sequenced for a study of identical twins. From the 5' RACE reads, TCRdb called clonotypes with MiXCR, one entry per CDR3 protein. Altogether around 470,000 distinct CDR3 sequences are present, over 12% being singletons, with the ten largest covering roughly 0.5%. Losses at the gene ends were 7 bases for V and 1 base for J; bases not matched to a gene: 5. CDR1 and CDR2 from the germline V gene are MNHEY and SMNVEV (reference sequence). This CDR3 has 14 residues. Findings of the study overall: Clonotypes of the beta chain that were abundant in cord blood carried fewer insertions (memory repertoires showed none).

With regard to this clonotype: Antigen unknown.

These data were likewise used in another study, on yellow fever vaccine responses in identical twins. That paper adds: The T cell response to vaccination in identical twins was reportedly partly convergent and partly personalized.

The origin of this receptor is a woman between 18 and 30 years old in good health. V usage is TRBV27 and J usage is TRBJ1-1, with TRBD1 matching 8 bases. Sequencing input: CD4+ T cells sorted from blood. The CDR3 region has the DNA TGTGCCAGCACCATAACAGGGGGGAACACTGAAGCTTTCTTT. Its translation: CASTITGGNTEAFF.